The next 2 T cell receptor beta chains were all read from a single sample in a study of regulatory T cells in long-lasting Graves disease. Libraries of TCR beta came from iRepertoire HTBI primers plus Arm-PCR of CDR3 regions. MiXCR, applied by TCRdb to the multiplex PCR reads, yields one record per CDR3 protein. The top ten clones hold roughly 46% of a sample with more than 650,000 distinct CDR3 sequences, roughly 30% of them seen once. Time point defined: persistent/refractory GD, antithyroid drugs over 5 years with positive TRAb. TCR sequences were obtained from RNA taken from PBMCs. Source: peripheral blood mononuclear cells (PBMCs), taken when the disease was refractory, from a patient treated with antithyroid drugs. The origin of the receptors is a female donor with Graves disease.

The chain employs TRBV6-1 and TRBJ1-2; 7 nucleotides match TRBD1. This CDR3 spans 14 amino acids. J gave up 4 bases and V 5 bases, and 7 bases lay outside the gene matches. Looked up from germline, CDR1 is MNHNS and CDR2 is SASEGT. CDR3 nucleotides: TGTGCCAGCAGTCCCCACAGGGGACCCTATGGCTACACCTTC. As protein: CASSPHRGPYGYTF.

The rearrangement joins TRBV3-1 to TRBJ1-1; D perhaps matches TRBD1 (6 bases). V was trimmed by 0 bases and J by 3 bases, leaving 11 bases between them. The CDR3 length is 15 residues. CDR1 is LGHDT and CDR2 is YNNKEL in the germline V gene (reference sequence). The CDR3 DNA is TGTGCCAGCAGCCAAGATTGGGGGGCGTACACTGAAGCTTTCTTT. Translated: CASSQDWGAYTEAFF. Variable domain in full (rest from reference TRBV3-1 and TRBJ1-1): DTAVSQTPKYLVTQMGNDKSIKCEQNLGHDTMYWYKQDSKKFLKIMFSYNNKELIINETVPNRFSPKSPDKAHLNLHINSLELGDSAVYFCASSQDWGAYTEAFFGQGTRLTVV.